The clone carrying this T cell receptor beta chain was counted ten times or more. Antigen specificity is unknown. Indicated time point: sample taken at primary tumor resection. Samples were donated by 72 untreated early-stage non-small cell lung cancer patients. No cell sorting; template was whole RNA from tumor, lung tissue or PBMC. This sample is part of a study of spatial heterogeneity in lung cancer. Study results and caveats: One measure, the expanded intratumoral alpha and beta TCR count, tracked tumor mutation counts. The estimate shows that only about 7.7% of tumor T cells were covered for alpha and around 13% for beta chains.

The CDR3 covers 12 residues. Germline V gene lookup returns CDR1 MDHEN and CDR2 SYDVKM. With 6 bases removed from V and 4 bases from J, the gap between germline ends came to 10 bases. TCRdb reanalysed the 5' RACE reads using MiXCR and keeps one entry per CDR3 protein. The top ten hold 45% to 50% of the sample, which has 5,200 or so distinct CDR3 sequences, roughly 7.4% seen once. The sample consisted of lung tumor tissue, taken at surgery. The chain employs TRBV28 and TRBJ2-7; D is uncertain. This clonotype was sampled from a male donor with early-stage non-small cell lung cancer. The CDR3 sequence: CASSSAIYEQYF. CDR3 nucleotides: TGTGCCAGCAGCTCTGCGATTTACGAGCAGTACTTC.